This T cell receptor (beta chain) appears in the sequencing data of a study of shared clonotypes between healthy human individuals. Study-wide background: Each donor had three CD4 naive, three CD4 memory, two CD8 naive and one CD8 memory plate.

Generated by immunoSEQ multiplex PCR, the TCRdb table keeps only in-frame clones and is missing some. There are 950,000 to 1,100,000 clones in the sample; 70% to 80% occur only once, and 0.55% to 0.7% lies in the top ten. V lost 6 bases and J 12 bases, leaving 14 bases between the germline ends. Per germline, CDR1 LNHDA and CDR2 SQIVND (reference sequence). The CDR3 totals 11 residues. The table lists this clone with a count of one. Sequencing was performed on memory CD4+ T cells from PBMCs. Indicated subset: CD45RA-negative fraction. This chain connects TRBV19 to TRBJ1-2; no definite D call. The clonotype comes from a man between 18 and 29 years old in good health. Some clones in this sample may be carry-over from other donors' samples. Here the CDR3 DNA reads TGTGCCAGTAGCCTTGGCGGAGCACACACCTTC. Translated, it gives CASSLGGAHTF. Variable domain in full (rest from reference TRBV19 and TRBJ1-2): DGGITQSPKYLFRKEGQNVTLSCEQNLNHDAMYWYRQDPGQGLRLIYYSQIVNDFQKGDIAEGYSVSREKKESFPLTVTSAQKNPTAFYLCASSLGGAHTFGSGTRLTVV.